What follows are 21 T cell receptor beta chains derived from one specimen sequenced in a study of PD-L1 blockade in urothelial cancer. The repertoire was sequenced with immunoSEQ multiplex PCR; TCRdb's copy has only in-frame clones and lacks some. Among tens of thousands of clones, nearly 90% were seen once, and the ten largest hold about 1.6%. Regarding time point: pretreatment peripheral blood. The sample was PBMCs, taken around atezolizumab (anti-PD-L1) treatment. These receptors originate from a man between 60 and 75 years old with urothelial cancer.

The chain joins TRBV2 to TRBJ1-4; 8 nucleotides agree with TRBD1. J was trimmed by 3 bases and V by 0 bases; bases with no gene match: 9. Germline loops: CDR1 SNHLY, CDR2 FYNNEI. CDR3 length: 18 residues. The CDR3 bases are TGTGCCAGCAGTGAAGCGGGATACAGGGGGTTGTCTAATGAAAAACTGTTTTTT. Protein sequence: CASSEAGYRGLSNEKLFF. Complete variable domain (other parts from reference TRBV2 and TRBJ1-4): EPEVTQTPSHQVTQMGQEVILRCVPISNHLYFYWYRQILGQKVEFLVSFYNNEISEKSEIFDDQFSVERPDGSNFTLKIRSTKLEDSAMYFCASSEAGYRGLSNEKLFFGSGTQLSVL.

The rearrangement uses TRBV5-4 and TRBJ2-7; the match to TRBD1 covers 7 bases. CDR3 length equals 16 residues. V was clipped by 3 bases and J by 9 bases; unmatched bases: 18. Germline V gene data show CDR1 as SGHNT and CDR2 as YYREEE (reference sequence). The CDR3 nucleotides are TGTGCCAGCAGCTCCACCCGGGACAGCCCTACTACGAGGCAGTACTTC. Protein sequence: CASSSTRDSPTTRQYF.

V is TRBV9 and J is TRBJ1-3; 7 nucleotides agree with TRBD1. The CDR3 spans 17 residues. Looked up from germline, CDR1 is SGDLS and CDR2 is YYNGEE. The J segment lost 0 bases and the V segment lost 3 bases, leaving 9 bases of the junction unmatched. DNA of the CDR3: TGTGCCAGCAGCGGACAGGGCCTCCCACCCTCTGGAAACACCATATATTTT. Its translation is CASSGQGLPPSGNTIYF.

This chain connects TRBV11-2 to TRBJ2-7; 12 bases agree with TRBD2. The germline CDR1 and CDR2 sequences are SGHAT and FQNNGV. CDR3 length: 15 amino acids. Unmatched junction bases numbered 0, after V lost 1 base and J lost 2 bases. The CDR3 is CASSLGTSGTYEQYF. CDR3 nucleotide sequence: TGTGCCAGCAGCTTAGGGACTAGCGGGACCTACGAGCAGTACTTC.

Here the CDR3 reads CASSPRTTNLNTEAFF. CDR3 nucleotides: TGTGCCAGCTCACCACGGACAACCAACCTGAACACTGAAGCTTTCTTT. The chain recombines TRBV18 with TRBJ1-1; possible D gene TRBD1, 5 bases. Between the trimmed V and J ends, which lost 1 base and 0 bases, there was a span of 12 bases. Germline CDR1 is KGHSH and CDR2 is LQKENI. The length of the CDR3 is 16 residues.

This chain uses TRBV2 with TRBJ2-5; D may be TRBD2 (5 bases). The CDR3 spans 15 residues. The ends were cut back, 2 bases at V and 5 bases at J, with 15 bases in the middle. CDR1 and CDR2 from the germline V gene are SNHLY and FYNNEI. The CDR3 reads CASSEYISGEETQYF. The CDR3 DNA follows: TGTGCCAGCAGTGAATATATTTCTGGGGAGGAGACCCAGTACTTC.

This sequence joins TRBV9 and TRBJ2-5; 12 bases fit TRBD2. CDR1 is SGDLS and CDR2 is YYNGEE in the germline V gene. This CDR3 region has 16 residues. The J segment lost 2 bases and the V segment lost 0 bases, leaving 2 bases of the junction unmatched. The CDR3 DNA reads TGTGCCAGCAGCGTAGGGACTAGCGGGGCTCAAGAGACCCAGTACTTC. Amino acid sequence: CASSVGTSGAQETQYF.

This clone was recorded once. V and J are TRBV4-2 and TRBJ2-3; D is unclear. The CDR3 sequence is 17 residues long. The V end lost 0 bases, the J end lost 2 bases, and 15 bases lay between the germline ends. Per the germline V gene, CDR1 is LGHNA and CDR2 is YNFKEQ. DNA for the CDR3: TGTGCCAGCAGCCAAGATGGTGCAGGTAATCCCACAGATACGCAGTATTTT. Amino acids: CASSQDGAGNPTDTQYF.

This clone was recorded a few times. V gene TRBV7-2 combines with J gene TRBJ1-5, with D tentatively TRBD1 (5 bases). CDR1 is SGHTA, CDR2 FQGNSA, per germline. The CDR3 is 15 residues long. V was trimmed by 3 bases and J by 6 bases, leaving 15 bases between them. The chain's CDR3 is CASSFSDGGGQPQHF. The CDR3 nucleotides are TGTGCCAGCAGCTTTTCCGACGGGGGAGGTCAGCCCCAGCATTTT.

CDR3 sequence reads: CASSEWQNTGELFF. The DNA of the CDR3 is TGTGCCAGCAGTGAATGGCAGAACACCGGGGAGCTGTTTTTT. V is TRBV6-1 and J is TRBJ2-2; D gene ambiguous. The CDR3 loop spans 14 amino acids. V was clipped by 2 bases and J by 1 base, with 5 bases between them. The germline V gene encodes CDR1 MNHNS and CDR2 SASEGT.

This clone has only one observation. The genes are TRBV11-2 and TRBJ2-7; 11 nucleotides line up with TRBD2. The CDR3 is made up of 16 amino acids. V shed 6 bases, J shed 6 bases, and the junction held 13 bases outside the gene matches. CDR1 SGHAT and CDR2 FQNNGV come from the germline V gene. CDR3 sequence reads: CASRALAGVRLGEQYF. The CDR3 DNA sequence: TGTGCCAGCAGAGCACTAGCGGGAGTCCGGCTGGGCGAGCAGTACTTC.

The J gene is TRBJ2-7, the V gene TRBV29-1; D is possibly TRBD1 (6 bases). This CDR3 is 14 amino acids long. The V gene lost 8 bases and the J gene lost 4 bases, with 21 bases spanning the gap. Germline loops: CDR1 SQVTM, CDR2 ANQGSEA. This chain's CDR3 is CSIPGEPNPYEQYF. In nucleotides, the CDR3 is TGCAGCATCCCAGGGGAGCCGAACCCATACGAGCAGTACTTC.

The chain is built from TRBV7-8 and TRBJ2-5; 7 bases map to TRBD2. Germline values: CDR1 SGHVS, CDR2 FQNEAQ. The CDR3 is 15 residues long. The V and J ends lost 5 bases and 4 bases, in that order; junction bases with no gene match: 10. The CDR3 bases are TGTGCCAGCAGCCGGGAAGCGGGGACGGGAGAGACCCAGTACTTC. Amino acid sequence: CASSREAGTGETQYF.

This sequence joins TRBV5-5 and TRBJ2-1; TRBD1 aligns across 9 bases. The CDR3 extends over 14 amino acids. Germline V gene data show CDR1 as SGHKS and CDR2 as YYEKEE (reference sequence). V lost 7 bases to trimming and J lost 5 bases; unmatched junction nucleotides: 7. This CDR3 is CASLPGQGNNEQFF. For the CDR3, the DNA is TGTGCCAGCCTGCCGGGACAGGGTAACAATGAGCAGTTCTTC.

V is TRBV7-9 and J is TRBJ2-5, with TRBD2 as a possible D gene (6 bases). CDR3 length: 14 residues. Per the germline V gene, CDR1 is SEHNR and CDR2 is FQNEAQ (reference sequence). The ends were cut back, 4 bases at V and 1 base at J, with 10 bases in the middle. The CDR3 here is CASSSLGGQETQYF. The CDR3 nucleotides are TGTGCCAGCAGCTCTCTGGGGGGCCAAGAGACCCAGTACTTC. Full variable domain (missing parts from reference TRBV7-9 and TRBJ2-5): DTGVSQNPRHKITKRGQNVTFRCDPISEHNRLYWYRQTLGQGPEFLTYFQNEAQLEKSRLLSDRFSAERPKGSFSTLEIQRTEQGDSAMYLCASSSLGGQETQYFGPGTRLLVL.

The V call is TRBV7-9, the J call TRBJ2-5; TRBD1 matches at 7 bases. Germline V gives CDR1 SEHNR, CDR2 FQNEAQ (reference sequence). The CDR3 consists of 14 residues. The J segment lost 4 bases and the V segment lost 1 base, leaving 3 bases of the junction unmatched. CDR3 loop: CASSLEGAGETQYF. CDR3 sequence (DNA): TGTGCCAGCAGCTTAGAGGGGGCCGGAGAGACCCAGTACTTC.

CDR3 amino acids: CASSSDRGQNIQYF. The CDR3 nucleotides are TGTGCCAGCAGCTCGGACAGGGGGCAAAACATTCAGTACTTC. V is TRBV5-4 and J is TRBJ2-4; 11 bases fit TRBD1. The CDR3 length is 14 residues. Germline trimming cut 3 bases from V and 5 bases from J; bases unmatched to any gene: 1. The germline V gene encodes CDR1 SGHNT and CDR2 YYREEE (reference sequence). The variable domain in full, with the rest retrieved from reference TRBV5-4 and TRBJ2-4, is ETGVTQSPTHLIKTRGQQVTLRCSSQSGHNTVSWYQQALGQGPQFIFQYYREEENGRGNFPPRFSGLQFPNYSSELNVNALELDDSALYLCASSSDRGQNIQYFGAGTRLSVL.

This clone occurred a few times. At one end the junction does not follow the germline gene, possibly because of a read error. The CDR3 here is CASRLALSTALNTEAFF. The CDR3 nucleotides are TGCGCCAGCAGGTTGGCCCTCTCGACAGCCTTGAACACTGAAGCTTTCTTT. The rearrangement joins TRBV5-1 to TRBJ1-1; a weak D match, TRBD1 (5 bases). This CDR3 contains 17 residues. Per germline, CDR1 SGHRS and CDR2 YFSETQ.

The V and J genes are TRBV11-2 and TRBJ2-3, with D uncertain. The germline V gene encodes CDR1 SGHAT and CDR2 FQNNGV. V dropped 4 bases and J dropped 0 bases, with 8 bases sitting between them. The CDR3 has 14 residues. CDR3 coding DNA: TGTGCCAGCAGCTCTAGGATTAGCACAGATACGCAGTATTTT. Residues: CASSSRISTDTQYF.

This clone was seen at least ten times. The V and J genes are TRBV19 and TRBJ1-6; 7 bases match TRBD1. The germline gives CDR1 LNHDA, CDR2 SQIVND (reference sequence). Trimming took 3 bases from V and 4 from J; bases not matched to a gene: 6. This CDR3 comprises 16 residues. The chain's CDR3 is CASSMTGITYNSPLHF. CDR3 nucleotide sequence: TGTGCCAGTAGTATGACAGGGATTACTTATAATTCACCCCTCCACTTT.

CDR3 protein: CASSLTTGGFEKLFF. The CDR3, as DNA: TGTGCCAGCAGCTTAACGACAGGGGGGTTTGAAAAACTGTTTTTT. The chain couples TRBV11-2 to TRBJ1-4, with 9 bases matching TRBD1. The ends lost 2 bases at V and 7 bases at J; junction bases unmatched: 5. CDR1 is SGHAT and CDR2 is FQNNGV in the germline V gene. The CDR3 consists of 15 residues.